The subject of this entry is one T cell receptor beta chain. Its specificity is not known. One end of the junction varies from germline; a read error may be responsible. This sample is drawn from a study of glioma-infiltrating T cells. General study results and limits: Only very few CDR3 sequences appeared in both tissue and blood.

TCR alpha and beta CDR3 regions were amplified from RNA using iRepertoire nested multiplex PCR. TCRdb re-derived calls from the multiplex PCR reads in MiXCR, one entry per CDR3 protein. The table has some 160,000 distinct CDR3 sequences, over 40% seen once. The CDR3 spans 15 residues. The V gene's germline CDR1 is MGHDK and CDR2 SYGVNS. The TCR sequence derives from a human donor with low-grade glioma or glioblastoma, undergoing nonglioma brain surgery, or in good health (not recorded which). This chain joins TRBV25-1 and TRBJ2-5; a possible D gene is TRBD2 (5 bases). The source material was glioma tissue, nonneoplastic brain tissue, or PBMCs (not recorded which). The CDR3 loop reads CASSESVWWRETQYF. The CDR3 DNA follows: TGTGCTAGCAGTGAATCAGTCTGGTGGAGGGAGACCCAGTACTTC.